The 4 T cell receptor beta chains presented below share a single source sample, sequenced in a study of blood T cell repertoires in COVID-19. Generated by immunoSEQ multiplex PCR, the TCRdb table keeps only in-frame clones and is missing some. This sample has 95,000 to 150,000 clones, with 88% found just once. Sequencing was done on a sample of peripheral blood. All receptors derive from a human donor in a cohort sampled during active COVID-19.

The V gene is TRBV2, the J gene TRBJ1-1; maybe TRBD1 (6 bases). V lost 6 bases, J lost 0 bases, and 11 bases lay in between. The germline V gene encodes CDR1 SNHLY and CDR2 FYNNEI. This CDR3 contains 14 residues. CDR3 amino acids: CASSLRQVNTEAFF. CDR3 DNA: TGTGCCAGCAGCTTGAGACAGGTGAACACTGAAGCTTTCTTT. The variable domain in full, with the rest retrieved from reference TRBV2 and TRBJ1-1, is EPEVTQTPSHQVTQMGQEVILRCVPISNHLYFYWYRQILGQKVEFLVSFYNNEISEKSEIFDDQFSVERPDGSNFTLKIRSTKLEDSAMYFCASSLRQVNTEAFFGQGTRLTVV.

The chain couples TRBV5-1 to TRBJ2-7; 10 nucleotides match TRBD1. V gave up 0 bases and J gave up 5 bases; unmatched junction bases: 11. Germline V gene lookup returns CDR1 SGHRS and CDR2 YFSETQ. This CDR3 is 17 amino acids long. The CDR3 is CASSLGLPGQGNDEQYF. The CDR3 coding sequence is TGCGCCAGCAGCTTGGGACTGCCGGGACAGGGGAACGACGAGCAGTACTTC.

The chain joins TRBV7-9 to TRBJ1-2; weak D call: TRBD1 (5 bases). CDR3 length: 13 residues. Trimming removed 1 base at V and 8 bases at J, with 11 bases between. Germline V gene data show CDR1 as SEHNR and CDR2 as FQNEAQ (reference sequence). The CDR3: CASSLDPGIGYTF. The CDR3 DNA reads as TGTGCCAGCAGCTTAGATCCAGGGATAGGCTACACCTTC.

In DNA, the CDR3 is TGTGCCAGCAGCCCCCGGCGGGGGGATACGCAGTATTTT. Translating it yields CASSPRRGDTQYF. This chain uses TRBV7-9 with TRBJ2-3, with 7 bases that match TRBD2. The CDR3 loop spans 13 amino acids. Germline V lookup: CDR1 SEHNR, CDR2 FQNEAQ (reference sequence). Germline trimming cut 5 bases from V and 6 bases from J; bases unmatched to any gene: 5.